This paragraph reports one T cell receptor (beta chain). The data are from a study of blood T cell repertoires in COVID-19. Produced via immunoSEQ multiplex PCR; TCRdb's table is partial and in-frame only. The profile shows 150,000 to 200,000 clones, approximately 90% of them singletons. This clonotype was sampled from a man aged 35 to 55 with active or convalescent COVID-19. Sequencing was done on a sample of peripheral blood.

The CDR3 reads CASSLSSGRDDTQYF. CDR3 in DNA: TGTGCCAGTAGTCTAAGTAGCGGGAGGGACGATACGCAGTATTTT. The chain recombines TRBV19 with TRBJ2-3, with 11 bases fitting TRBD2. CDR1 is LNHDA and CDR2 is SQIVND in the germline V gene (reference sequence). This CDR3 has 15 residues. The V gene end was trimmed by 5 bases and the J gene end by 6 bases; junction bases not matched to a gene: 7.